These T cell receptor beta chains were read from a single sample in a study of regulatory T cells in long-lasting Graves disease. TCRdb re-analysed the multiplex PCR reads in MiXCR, keeping a single row per CDR3 protein. The sample has 300,000 to 500,000 distinct CDR3 sequences; roughly 20% are singletons. The sample was peripheral blood mononuclear cells (PBMCs), taken when the disease was refractory, from a patient treated with antithyroid drugs. The receptor set was obtained from a female donor with Graves disease. CDR3s leave out the opening cysteine and the closing phenylalanine or tryptophan. Clone size, where shown, is once, few, many, or a class for clones that have expanded.

TRBJ1-1 | TRBV5-4 | NA | ASSALDTEAF
TRBJ1-3 | TRBV12-3/TRBV12-4 | many | ASSLAGTGTGRNTIY
TRBJ2-7 | TRBV27 | few | ASSHGQGALYEQY
TRBJ1-6 | TRBV14 | NA | ASSQDQGRDSPLH
TRBJ1-1 | TRBV7-3 | many | ASSRDRVNTEAF
TRBJ2-5 | TRBV7-3 | few | ASSLVDQETQY
TRBJ2-7 | TRBV27 | many | ASSPLGGNYEQY
TRBJ1-2 | TRBV11-2 | many | ASSLGSGGLYGYT
TRBJ1-4 | TRBV30 | few | AWRTMANEKLV
TRBJ2-3 | TRBV6-1 | few | ASSPTGGIVDTQY
TRBJ2-5 | TRBV29-1 | few | SVDFGGQETQY
TRBJ1-1 | TRBV12-3/TRBV12-4 | many | ASSLGGRVTEAF
TRBJ2-5 | TRBV28 | many | ASSSGTADQETQY
TRBJ2-7 | TRBV4-3 | NA | ASSQDLAGPEQY
TRBJ2-1 | TRBV7-9 | NA | ASSSGAGNEQF
TRBJ1-6 | TRBV9 | NA | ASSGEGSPLH
TRBJ2-7 | TRBV20-1 | NA | SARRGGERYEQY
TRBJ2-5 | TRBV2 | many | ASRTDQETQY
TRBJ1-5 | TRBV20-1 | NA | SASPGQPSWVGQPQH
TRBJ2-7 | TRBV28 | NA | ASSFQGRDEQY
TRBJ2-3 | TRBV6-1 | once | ASSQRWSGRGDTQY
TRBJ1-2 | TRBV7-2 | few | ASGMTWGAQGYT
TRBJ2-7 | TRBV20-1 | few | SASPVFSSYEQY
TRBJ2-7 | TRBV28 | many | ASGPINEQY
TRBJ1-1 | TRBV20-1 | many | SALQGGNTEAF
TRBJ2-2 | TRBV20-1 | once | SALRGELF